Detailed here is one T cell receptor beta chain. What it binds is not known. For TCR, cDNA came from 5'RACE template switching, which added a universal primer site and UMIs. TCRdb analysed the 5' RACE reads with MiXCR anew, one entry per CDR3 protein. The sample has hundreds of thousands of distinct CDR3 sequences, approximately 9% seen once. Germline loops: CDR1 SGHTA, CDR2 FQGTGA. The CDR3 loop spans 15 amino acids. With 6 bases removed from V and 2 bases from J, the gap between germline ends came to 15 bases. The data belong to a study of T cells after yellow fever vaccination. Turning to the study itself: Preparing low-cell-number fractions relied on SMART-Seq v4 Ultra Low Input. Study results and caveats: Some clonotypes, a small share, were shared between CD4 and CD8 compartments. High-abundance clonotypes from the bulk population could contaminate FACS-sorted repertoires.

The TCR originated in a man aged 18 to 29 who received the YFV17D yellow fever vaccine. Sequences were derived from PBMCs, sampled on the day of the first yellow fever vaccination. The chain uses TRBV7-3 and TRBJ2-3; D is unresolved. The CDR3 DNA is TGTGCCAGCAGTTTCACAATTAAATACACAGATACGCAGTATTTT. Translating it yields CASSFTIKYTDTQYF.